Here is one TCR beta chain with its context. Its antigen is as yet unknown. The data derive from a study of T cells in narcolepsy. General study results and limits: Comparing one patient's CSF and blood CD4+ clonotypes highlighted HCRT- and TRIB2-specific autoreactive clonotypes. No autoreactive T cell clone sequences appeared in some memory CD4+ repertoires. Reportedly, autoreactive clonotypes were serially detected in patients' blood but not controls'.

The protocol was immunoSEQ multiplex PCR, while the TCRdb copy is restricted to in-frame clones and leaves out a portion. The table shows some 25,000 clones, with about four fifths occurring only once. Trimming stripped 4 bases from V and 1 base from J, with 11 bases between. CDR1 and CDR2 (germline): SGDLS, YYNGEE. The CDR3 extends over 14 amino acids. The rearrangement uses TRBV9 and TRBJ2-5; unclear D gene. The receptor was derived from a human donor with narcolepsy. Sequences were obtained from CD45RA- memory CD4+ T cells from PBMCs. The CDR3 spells CASSKGRSQETQYF. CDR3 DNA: TGTGCCAGCAGCAAAGGACGGAGCCAAGAGACCCAGTACTTC.